Below, 11 T cell receptor beta chains from the same sample are listed, as sequenced in a study of human T cells and chemical hapten exposure. One entry per CDR3 protein results from TCRdb running MiXCR on the RACE reads. The table has approximately 350,000 distinct CDR3 sequences, about 6% seen once. Indicated time point: patch test 2, 6 weeks after DPC sensitization. The treatment denotes: therapeutic diphenylcyclopropenone sensitization with weekly scalp DPC. Specimen: whole blood, collected in connection with sensitization to the hapten diphenylcyclopropenone (DPC). Every receptor here comes from a young woman with alopecia areata. Some clones in this sample may be carry-over from other donors' samples.

As for this clonotype: One end of the junction is discordant with germline, which a read error may explain. This chain links TRBV7-8 with TRBJ2-7, with 8 nucleotides matching TRBD1. This CDR3 contains 14 residues. Germline CDR1 reads SGHVS; CDR2 reads FQNEAQ. The CDR3 DNA is TGTGCCAGCAGCCCTGGACAGGGCGTCTACGAGCTGTACTTC. Its protein product is CASSPGQGVYELYF.

This clonotype came up many times. CDR3 DNA: TGTGCCAGCAGCCGATTTAATCAGCCCCAGCATTTT. Its protein is CASSRFNQPQHF. The chain recombines TRBV6-2 or TRBV6-3 with TRBJ1-5; D is ambiguous. The CDR3 consists of 12 residues. CDR1 is MNHEY, CDR2 SVGEGT, per germline. The V end was cut by 6 bases, the J end by 4 bases, with 7 bases between.

This clonotype showed up many times. The genes are TRBV15 and TRBJ2-1; 13 nucleotides line up with TRBD2. The CDR3 totals 17 residues. CDR1 and CDR2 (germline): LNHNV, YYDKDF (reference sequence). With V trimmed by 0 bases and J by 6 bases, 5 bases remained unmatched. This chain's CDR3 is CATSRDRLAGGFNEQFF. DNA of the CDR3: TGTGCCACCAGCAGAGATAGACTAGCGGGGGGATTCAATGAGCAGTTCTTC.

This clonotype has just a few counts. This chain uses TRBV6-2 or TRBV6-3 with TRBJ1-5; D call uncertain. There are 13 residues in the CDR3. CDR1 and CDR2 (germline): MNHEY, SVGEGT. V was trimmed by 3 bases and J by 6 bases, leaving 9 bases between them. DNA for the CDR3: TGTGCCAGCAGTTATGGGCGTACTCAGCCCCAGCATTTT. Translated, it gives CASSYGRTQPQHF.

This sequence joins TRBV7-2 and TRBJ2-3, with 7 bases that match TRBD1. Germline V gene data show CDR1 as SGHTA and CDR2 as FQGNSA. The V and J ends lost 2 bases and 4 bases, in that order; junction bases with no gene match: 9. The CDR3 runs 16 residues. As DNA, the CDR3 is TGTGCCAGCAGCTTACCCGGACAGGCCGTGGCAGATACGCAGTATTTT. It specifies CASSLPGQAVADTQYF.

This clonotype has at least ten counts. The rearrangement uses TRBV4-2 and TRBJ2-7; D gene ambiguous. The germline V gene encodes CDR1 LGHNA and CDR2 YNFKEQ. The ends were cut back, 5 bases at V and 5 bases at J, with 10 bases in the middle. CDR3 size: 12 residues. The CDR3 sequence is CASSSHRNEQYF. In DNA form, the CDR3 reads TGTGCCAGCAGCTCCCACCGTAACGAGCAGTACTTC.

This clonotype was seen at least ten times. The V gene is TRBV6-2 or TRBV6-3, the J gene TRBJ2-3; 7 nucleotides agree with TRBD1. The germline CDR1 and CDR2 sequences are MNHEY and SVGEGT. The CDR3 is 13 residues long. The V segment lost 6 bases and the J segment 4 bases; nucleotides outside the gene matches: 4. The CDR3: CASRTTGSDTQYF. The DNA of the CDR3 is TGTGCCAGCAGGACGACAGGGTCAGATACGCAGTATTTT.

There are a few counts of this clonotype. This sequence joins TRBV7-9 and TRBJ1-2; no firm D call. Germline V gene sequence: CDR1 SEHNR, CDR2 FQNEAQ (reference sequence). V was clipped by 6 bases and J by 4 bases, with 9 bases between them. CDR3 length: 12 residues. The CDR3 loop reads CASRMDVYGYTF. CDR3 nucleotides: TGTGCCAGCAGAATGGACGTCTATGGCTACACCTTC. The full variable domain, its missing parts supplied by reference TRBV7-9 and TRBJ1-2, is DTGVSQNPRHKITKRGQNVTFRCDPISEHNRLYWYRQTLGQGPEFLTYFQNEAQLEKSRLLSDRFSAERPKGSFSTLEIQRTEQGDSAMYLCASRMDVYGYTFGSGTRLTVV.

The sample holds a few counts of this clonotype. The CDR3 nucleotides read TGTGCCAGCAGCCTAAGGTCTAGTGACACAGATACGCAGTATTTT. It translates to CASSLRSSDTDTQYF. This sequence joins TRBV11-2 and TRBJ2-3; D is ambiguous. The CDR3 has 15 residues. V was pared by 5 bases and J by 2 bases, with 14 bases between. CDR1 SGHAT and CDR2 FQNNGV come from the germline V gene.

This clonotype showed up many times. The chain joins TRBV7-2 to TRBJ1-5, with unresolved D. The CDR3 has 16 residues. Germline-derived CDR1 and CDR2 are SGHTA and FQGNSA. Between the trimmed V and J ends, which lost 0 bases and 3 bases, there was a span of 12 bases. CDR3 sequence (DNA): TGTGCCAGCAGCTTAGCGGGCACGGGAATCAATCAGCCCCAGCATTTT. Amino acids: CASSLAGTGINQPQHF. The whole variable domain, remainder taken from reference TRBV7-2 and TRBJ1-5, is GAGVSQSPSNKVTEKGKDVELRCDPISGHTALYWYRQSLGQGLEFLIYFQGNSAPDKSGLPSDRFSAERTGGSVSTLTIQRTQQEDSAVYLCASSLAGTGINQPQHFGDGTRLSIL.

This chain uses TRBV6-2 or TRBV6-3 with TRBJ2-3; no definite D call. CDR3 length equals 13 residues. V dropped 6 bases and J dropped 4 bases, with 11 bases sitting between them. CDR1 is MNHEY and CDR2 is SVGEGT in the germline V gene. The CDR3 loop reads CASSSRAPDTQYF. The DNA of the CDR3 is TGTGCCAGCAGCAGCCGGGCGCCAGATACGCAGTATTTT.